The clone carrying this T cell receptor (beta chain) was seen only once. This sample stems from a study of blood T cell repertoires in COVID-19. Per the authors' pipeline: Amplification of reference gene primers was used by the study to estimate nucleated cell counts. The data were produced by immunoSEQ multiplex PCR, yet TCRdb's version contains in-frame clones alone and is incomplete. V, J and clone size reflect that table, while D and trimming were determined from the DNA. The repertoire has about 200,000 clones, 80% to 85% of them found once; the top ten carry over 4%. With 1 base clipped from V and 7 bases from J, the junction kept 4 bases outside the gene matches. Germline loops: CDR1 KGHSH, CDR2 LQKENI. This CDR3 is built from 14 residues. While infection was still active, Seattle patients were enrolled and then followed longitudinally.

V usage is TRBV18 and J usage is TRBJ1-2; 9 bases map to TRBD1. This TCR was recovered from a woman aged 70-85 years with COVID-19, enrolled during active disease. The material sequenced was peripheral blood. In DNA, the CDR3 is TGTGCCAGCTCACCACAAAACAGGGGGCTTGGCTACACCTTC. Encoded protein: CASSPQNRGLGYTF.